This TCR beta chain is from a study of blood T cell repertoires in COVID-19. This clone was observed many times. CDR1 MGHRA and CDR2 YSYEKL come from the germline V gene. The CDR3 spans 15 residues. The V and J ends lost 4 bases and 5 bases, in that order; junction bases with no gene match: 6. Profiling relied on immunoSEQ multiplex PCR, and the TCRdb table lists in-frame clones only, not all of them. The data show 90,000 to 150,000 clones, roughly 80% seen once. The gene calls are TRBV4-1 and TRBJ1-2; 11 bases align to TRBD1. The specimen sequenced was peripheral blood. This sequence was found in a man in his forties or fifties with acute or convalescent COVID-19. The CDR3 sequence is CASSPSGTGGYGYTF. CDR3 nucleotide sequence: TGCGCCAGCAGCCCCTCCGGGACAGGGGGTTATGGCTACACCTTC.